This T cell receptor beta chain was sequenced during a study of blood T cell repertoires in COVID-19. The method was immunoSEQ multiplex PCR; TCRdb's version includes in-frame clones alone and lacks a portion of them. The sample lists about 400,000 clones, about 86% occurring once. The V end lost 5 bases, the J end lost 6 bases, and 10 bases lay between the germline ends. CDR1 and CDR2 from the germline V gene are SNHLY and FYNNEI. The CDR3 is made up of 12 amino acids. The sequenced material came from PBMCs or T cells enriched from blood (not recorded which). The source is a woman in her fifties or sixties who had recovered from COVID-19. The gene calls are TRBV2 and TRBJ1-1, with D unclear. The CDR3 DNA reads TGTGCCAGCAGTCCCCAGGACTCTGAAGCTTTCTTT. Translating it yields CASSPQDSEAFF.